The T cell receptor (beta chain) described here comes from a study of pediatric ulcerative colitis. Rectal tissue came from one to two pinch biopsies taken at colonoscopy. V shed 1 base and J shed 5 bases, with 11 bases lying between them. There are 15 residues in the CDR3. From germline, CDR1 is ENHRY and CDR2 SYGVKD. Each sample received Survey-level depth of up to 500,000 reads. Produced via immunoSEQ multiplex PCR; TCRdb's table is partial and in-frame only. This sample has about 15,000 clones, with 74% found just once. The receptor was isolated from a girl aged 5 to 17 with moderate ulcerative colitis. The chain couples TRBV10-3 to TRBJ2-2; TRBD1 might be the D (5 bases). The specimen sequenced was gut tissue. Here the CDR3 reads CAISELQAGTGELFF. The CDR3, as DNA: TGTGCCATCAGTGAGTTACAAGCAGGGACCGGGGAGCTGTTTTTT.